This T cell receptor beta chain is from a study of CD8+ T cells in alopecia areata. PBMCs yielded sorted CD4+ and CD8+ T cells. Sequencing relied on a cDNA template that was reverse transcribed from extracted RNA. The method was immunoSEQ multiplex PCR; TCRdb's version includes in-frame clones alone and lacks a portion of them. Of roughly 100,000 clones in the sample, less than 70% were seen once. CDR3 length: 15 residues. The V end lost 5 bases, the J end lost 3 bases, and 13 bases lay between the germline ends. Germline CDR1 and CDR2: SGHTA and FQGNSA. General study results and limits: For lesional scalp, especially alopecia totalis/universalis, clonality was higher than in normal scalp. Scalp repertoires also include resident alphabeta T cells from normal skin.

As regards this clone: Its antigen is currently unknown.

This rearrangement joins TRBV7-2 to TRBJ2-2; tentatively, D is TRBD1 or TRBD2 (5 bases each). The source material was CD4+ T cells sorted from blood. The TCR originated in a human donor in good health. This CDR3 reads CASSPPGADTGELFF. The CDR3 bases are TGTGCCAGCAGCCCCCCCGGGGCGGACACCGGGGAGCTGTTTTTT.